Shown below are 8 T cell receptor beta chains from a single sample sequenced in a study of identical twins. TCRdb re-analysed the 5' RACE reads in MiXCR, keeping a single row per CDR3 protein. The sample shows about 570,000 distinct CDR3 sequences, approximately 10% of them seen only once. These same records also appear under a second study, on yellow fever vaccine responses in identical twins.

The sequenced sample consisted of PBMCs. The receptors come from a woman between 18 and 29 years old in good health.

The CDR3 spells CASNWGQPYTEAFF. Written as DNA, the CDR3 is TGCGCCAGCAACTGGGGACAACCCTACACTGAAGCTTTCTTT. The rearrangement joins TRBV5-1 to TRBJ1-1; maybe TRBD1 (6 bases). Per germline, CDR1 SGHRS and CDR2 YFSETQ. Trimming removed 6 bases at V and 3 bases at J, with 15 bases between. The CDR3 is 14 residues long. The variable domain in full, completed from reference TRBV5-1 and TRBJ1-1, reads KAGVTQTPRYLIKTRGQQVTLSCSPISGHRSVSWYQQTPGQGLQFLFEYFSETQRNKGNFPGRFSGRQFSNSRSEMNVSTLELGDSALYLCASNWGQPYTEAFFGQGTRLTVV.

The chain couples TRBV12-3 or TRBV12-4 to TRBJ2-7, with D tentatively TRBD1 or TRBD2 (5 bases each). V was cut by 5 bases and J by 5 bases, with 19 bases left in between. The CDR3 loop spans 15 amino acids. The CDR3 DNA follows: TGTGCCAGCAGTCACGCGCCCCAACAGGAGGACGAGCAGTACTTC. It encodes CASSHAPQQEDEQYF.

This clonotype was observed at least ten times. The chain uses TRBV12-3 or TRBV12-4 and TRBJ1-2; D might be TRBD1 (6 bases). The CDR3 is made up of 12 amino acids. V was clipped by 6 bases and J by 7 bases, with 12 bases between them. The CDR3 sequence is CASSSGGGGYTF. In DNA form, the CDR3 reads TGTGCCAGCAGCTCGGGGGGCGGTGGCTACACCTTC.

This clonotype was recorded many times. The chain employs TRBV7-9 and TRBJ2-7, with TRBD2 identical over 7 bases. Germline V lookup: CDR1 SEHNR, CDR2 FQNEAQ (reference sequence). The CDR3 covers 15 residues. J lost 1 base, V lost 6 bases, and 9 bases had no gene match. In DNA form, the CDR3 reads TGTGCCAGCAGTCCGTCTATGGGGGGGTCCTACGAGCAGTACTTC. Translation: CASSPSMGGSYEQYF.

This chain joins TRBV29-1 and TRBJ2-3; 9 positions match TRBD2. CDR3 length: 14 amino acids. Looked up from germline, CDR1 is SQVTM and CDR2 is ANQGSEA. J was trimmed by 0 bases and V by 5 bases; bases with no gene match: 3. CDR3 region: CSVLTSGSTDTQYF. CDR3 sequence (DNA): TGCAGCGTTTTAACTAGCGGGAGCACAGATACGCAGTATTTT.

This clonotype turned up a few times. The chain has TRBV6-1 and TRBJ2-5, with TRBD1 matching 7 bases. In germline, CDR1 is MNHNS, CDR2 SASEGT. CDR3 length: 15 residues. The V gene end was trimmed by 6 bases and the J gene end by 1 base; junction bases not matched to a gene: 8. The CDR3 loop is CASSLRDSFQETQYF. Here the CDR3 DNA reads TGTGCCAGCAGCCTCCGGGACAGCTTCCAAGAGACCCAGTACTTC.

This clonotype was counted between two and nine times. This chain connects TRBV28 to TRBJ1-4; 11 positions match TRBD1. The CDR3 spans 17 residues. V gave up 7 bases and J gave up 0 bases; unmatched junction bases: 7. The germline gives CDR1 MDHEN, CDR2 SYDVKM. CDR3 in DNA: TGTGCCAGCACCTCCGGGACAGGGGGAGCAACTAATGAAAAACTGTTTTTT. Amino acids: CASTSGTGGATNEKLFF.

This clonotype was recorded at least ten times. This rearrangement joins TRBV5-1 to TRBJ2-2; possible D gene TRBD1, 6 bases. The CDR3 has 15 amino acids. The germline V gene has CDR1 SGHRS and CDR2 YFSETQ. The V and J ends lost 5 bases and 0 bases respectively, with 11 bases between them. The CDR3 protein is CASRGTGSNTGELFF. The CDR3 DNA follows: TGCGCCAGCAGAGGAACAGGGTCGAACACCGGGGAGCTGTTTTTT.